Presented here are 7 T cell receptor beta chains from one specimen sequenced in a study of T cell responses to AZD1222 COVID-19 vaccine. Assay: immunoSEQ multiplex PCR; the TCRdb copy retains only in-frame clones and omits some. The repertoire holds more than 150,000 clones, just over 90% seen once, with 3.4% in the top ten. Here the sequenced sample was peripheral blood, taken 28 days after the second AZD1222 dose. The receptor source for this set is an adult who received the AZD1222 COVID-19 vaccine.

This chain joins TRBV4-1 and TRBJ2-7, with D unresolved. The CDR3 is 13 amino acids. Looked up from germline, CDR1 is MGHRA and CDR2 is YSYEKL. The germline V and J ends were trimmed by 0 bases and 5 bases, with 8 bases remaining between them. CDR3 residues: CASSQDGVHEQYF. For the CDR3, the DNA is TGCGCCAGCAGCCAAGATGGGGTTCACGAGCAGTACTTC.

This clone was observed a single time. This chain connects TRBV7-2 to TRBJ2-7; D is uncertain. The V end was cut by 5 bases, the J end by 3 bases, with 17 bases between. CDR1 is SGHTA, CDR2 FQGNSA, per germline. The CDR3 totals 15 residues. The CDR3 DNA reads as TGTGCCAGCAGCCAGCATCACAAGGCCTTCTACGAGCAGTACTTC. Amino acids: CASSQHHKAFYEQYF.

The chain uses TRBV30 and TRBJ2-3; D is possibly TRBD1 (5 bases). The V gene lost 1 base and the J gene lost 0 bases, with 14 bases spanning the gap. The CDR3 is 16 amino acids. The germline V gene has CDR1 GTSNPN and CDR2 SVGIG (reference sequence). The CDR3 DNA reads as TGTGCCTGGAGTGACCTAGGGGCCTTGAGCACAGATACGCAGTATTTT. Its translation: CAWSDLGALSTDTQYF.

The chain uses TRBV9 and TRBJ2-7; 7 positions match TRBD1. This CDR3 has 15 residues. Germline assignment: CDR1 SGDLS and CDR2 YYNGEE. The V and J ends lost 3 bases and 6 bases, in that order; junction bases with no gene match: 12. CDR3 in amino acids: CASSADGQAAGEQYF. CDR3 coding DNA: TGTGCCAGCAGCGCGGACGGACAGGCCGCCGGCGAGCAGTACTTC.

The genes are TRBV7-9 and TRBJ2-4; D unclear. The CDR3 is 13 residues long. V lost 2 bases and J lost 8, with 10 bases in between. The V gene's germline CDR1 is SEHNR and CDR2 FQNEAQ (reference sequence). The CDR3 DNA sequence: TGTGCCAGCAGCTTAAGCGTCGGAGACATTCAGTACTTC. Translation: CASSLSVGDIQYF. The full variable domain, with the rest looked up from reference TRBV7-9 and TRBJ2-4, is DTGVSQNPRHKITKRGQNVTFRCDPISEHNRLYWYRQTLGQGPEFLTYFQNEAQLEKSRLLSDRFSAERPKGSFSTLEIQRTEQGDSAMYLCASSLSVGDIQYFGAGTRLSVL.

The genes are TRBV19 and TRBJ1-5, with D possibly matching TRBD1 (5 bases). Germline-derived CDR1 and CDR2 are LNHDA and SQIVND (reference sequence). The CDR3 has 15 amino acids. V lost 6 bases and J 1 base, leaving 13 bases between the germline ends. The CDR3 spells CASRDTVRSNQPQHF. CDR3 DNA: TGTGCCAGTAGGGACACGGTTAGGAGCAATCAGCCCCAGCATTTT. Filled out from reference TRBV19 and TRBJ1-5, the complete variable domain reads DGGITQSPKYLFRKEGQNVTLSCEQNLNHDAMYWYRQDPGQGLRLIYYSQIVNDFQKGDIAEGYSVSREKKESFPLTVTSAQKNPTAFYLCASRDTVRSNQPQHFGDGTRLSIL.

The chain has TRBV28 and TRBJ1-1, with 9 bases that match TRBD1. The germline CDR1 and CDR2 sequences are MDHEN and SYDVKM. V dropped 5 bases and J dropped 10; count of bases not matched to a gene: 5. The CDR3 covers 12 residues. As DNA, the CDR3 is TGTGCCAGCAGTCGGACAGGGGTGTCAGCTTTCTTT. This encodes CASSRTGVSAFF.